This record looks at one T cell receptor beta chain sequence and its context. Profiling relied on immunoSEQ multiplex PCR, and the TCRdb table lists in-frame clones only, not all of them. The data hold approximately 500,000 clones, with approximately 83% observed a single time. This specimen belongs to a study of blood T cell repertoires in COVID-19. The V gene's germline CDR1 is MGHDK and CDR2 SYGVNS. V was cut by 8 bases and J by 0 bases, with 14 bases left in between. This CDR3 is built from 14 residues. The sequenced sample consisted of peripheral blood. This TCR was sampled from a human donor in a cohort sampled during active COVID-19. J is TRBJ2-7 and V is TRBV25-1; possible D gene TRBD2, 6 bases. This chain's CDR3 is CASSRTGDSYEQYF. The CDR3 coding sequence is TGTGCCAGCTCACGCACGGGGGACTCCTACGAGCAGTACTTC.